This TCR beta chain originates from a study of blood T cell repertoires in COVID-19. On the study more broadly: COVID-19 samples collected from the United States, Italy and Spain covered acute and convalescent phases. Sample material is recorded as cDNA or gDNA derived from T cells, B-cell-depleted T cells, or PBMCs.

Profiling relied on immunoSEQ multiplex PCR, and the TCRdb table lists in-frame clones only, not all of them. The data contain fewer than 250,000 clones, 70% to 90% of them singletons. The CDR3 runs 18 residues. The V gene's germline CDR1 is MNHEY and CDR2 SMNVEV (reference sequence). V shed 5 bases and J 0 bases; nucleotides not matched to a gene: 10. Recruits, aged 18 to 89 years, lived in 24 US areas. Membership in each cohort depended on participant-reported clinical history. V gene TRBV27 combines with J gene TRBJ2-6; 7 bases line up with TRBD1. The sample comprised PBMCs or T cells enriched from blood (not recorded which). The TCR originated in a man aged 25-45 years who had recovered from COVID-19. This chain's CDR3 is CASSEYLTGASGANVLTF. CDR3 bases: TGTGCCAGCAGTGAATACCTCACAGGGGCCTCTGGGGCCAACGTCCTGACTTTC.